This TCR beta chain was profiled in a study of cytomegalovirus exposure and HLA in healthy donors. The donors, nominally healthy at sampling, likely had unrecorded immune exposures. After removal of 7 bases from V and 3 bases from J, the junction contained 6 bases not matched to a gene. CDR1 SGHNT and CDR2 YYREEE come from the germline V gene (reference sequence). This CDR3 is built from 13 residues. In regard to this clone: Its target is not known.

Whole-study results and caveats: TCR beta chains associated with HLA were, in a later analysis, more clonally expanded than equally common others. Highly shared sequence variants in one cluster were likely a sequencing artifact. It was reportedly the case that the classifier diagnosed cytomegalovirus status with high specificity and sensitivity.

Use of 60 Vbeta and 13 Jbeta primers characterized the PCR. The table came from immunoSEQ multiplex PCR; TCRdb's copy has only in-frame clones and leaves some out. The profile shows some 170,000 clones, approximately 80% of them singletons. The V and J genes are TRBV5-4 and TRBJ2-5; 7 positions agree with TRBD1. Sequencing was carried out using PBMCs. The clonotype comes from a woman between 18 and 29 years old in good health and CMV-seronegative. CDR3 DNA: TGTGCCAGCGGCAGCAGGGGGAAAGAGACCCAGTACTTC. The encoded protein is CASGSRGKETQYF.